One sample yielded the 32 T cell receptor beta chains listed below, sequenced in a study of human T cells and chemical hapten exposure. Time point reported: patch test 1, 2 weeks after DPC sensitization. Indicated treatment: therapeutic diphenylcyclopropenone sensitization with weekly scalp DPC. TCRdb processed the RACE reads anew with MiXCR; each CDR3 protein has one entry. There are 180,000 or so distinct CDR3 sequences in the sample; approximately 14% occur only once, and approximately 1.5% lies in the top ten. The input for sequencing was whole blood, taken in connection with sensitization to the hapten diphenylcyclopropenone (DPC). The receptors shown here come from a woman in her twenties or thirties with alopecia areata. Some clones in this sample may be carry-over from other donors' samples.

In its sample, this clonotype was seen many times. The J gene is TRBJ1-6, the V gene TRBV18, with D hard to call. CDR1 is KGHSH and CDR2 is LQKENI in the germline V gene. V lost 4 bases to trimming and J lost 10 bases, with 11 bases between them. This CDR3 has 13 amino acids. The CDR3 region has the DNA TGTGCCAGCTCACTGTATGAGGCGTCACCCCTCCACTTT. Its protein is CASSLYEASPLHF.

This chain links TRBV24-1 with TRBJ2-2; D perhaps matches TRBD2 (5 bases). V dropped 4 bases and J dropped 4 bases, with 15 bases sitting between them. This CDR3 has 16 residues. Germline CDR1 reads KGHDR; CDR2 reads SFDVKD. The CDR3 is CATSDPREGVTGELFF. CDR3 in DNA: TGTGCCACCAGTGACCCCCGGGAAGGCGTCACCGGGGAGCTGTTTTTT.

The CDR3 is CASSGAAANEQFF. As DNA, the CDR3 is TGTGCCAGCAGCGGAGCGGCTGCCAATGAGCAGTTCTTC. The gene calls are TRBV9 and TRBJ2-1, with D possibly matching TRBD2 (5 bases). The CDR3 extends over 13 amino acids. V was pared by 3 bases and J by 6 bases, with 10 bases between. Germline V lookup: CDR1 SGDLS, CDR2 YYNGEE.

This clonotype has more than one count but fewer than ten. The chain is built from TRBV7-9 and TRBJ2-5; 9 bases are a match to TRBD2. Trimming removed 1 base from V and 0 bases from J; junction bases left unmatched: 12. CDR1 and CDR2 (germline): SEHNR, FQNEAQ (reference sequence). The CDR3 sequence is 19 residues long. The CDR3 DNA reads as TGTGCCAGCAGCTTAGTCCTCTCAACTAGCGGGCGAAACCAAGAGACCCAGTACTTC. It encodes CASSLVLSTSGRNQETQYF.

This clonotype was seen more than once but under ten times. V usage is TRBV9 and J usage is TRBJ2-2, with 7 positions matching TRBD2. This CDR3 spans 16 amino acids. With V trimmed by 0 bases and J by 2 bases, 4 bases remained unmatched. CDR1 and CDR2 from the germline V gene are SGDLS and YYNGEE. This CDR3 is CASSVVSGANTGELFF. CDR3 bases: TGTGCCAGCAGCGTAGTCAGCGGGGCCAACACCGGGGAGCTGTTTTTT.

This clonotype was picked up many times. The chain has TRBV27 and TRBJ1-4; 8 bases match TRBD1. The CDR3 consists of 15 residues. Germline lookup yields CDR1 MNHEY and CDR2 SMNVEV (reference sequence). Germline trimming cut 3 bases from V and 10 bases from J; bases unmatched to any gene: 10. This CDR3 reads CASSFQGAESGKLFF. Here the CDR3 DNA reads TGTGCCAGCAGTTTTCAGGGGGCGGAATCGGGAAAACTGTTTTTT.

V usage is TRBV4-1 and J usage is TRBJ2-7; tentative D call: TRBD2 (5 bases). V lost 1 base and J 5 bases, leaving 18 bases between the germline ends. The CDR3 is 16 amino acids. Germline assignment: CDR1 MGHRA and CDR2 YSYEKL. The CDR3 spells CASSQGVSEIGDEQYF. CDR3 nucleotides: TGCGCCAGCAGCCAAGGGGTTAGCGAGATTGGTGACGAGCAGTACTTC.

This clonotype was seen ten or more times. This chain connects TRBV29-1 to TRBJ1-5; no definite D call. The CDR3 is 13 residues long. V lost 4 bases, J lost 3 bases, and 10 bases lay in between. CDR1 is SQVTM, CDR2 ANQGSEA, per germline. CDR3 in amino acids: CSVAGDHNQPQHF. The CDR3 bases are TGCAGCGTTGCCGGGGATCACAATCAGCCCCAGCATTTT.

In this sample, this clonotype turned up a few times. The gene calls are TRBV7-2 and TRBJ2-1; D ambiguous. The length of the CDR3 is 12 residues. Per germline, CDR1 SGHTA and CDR2 FQGNSA. With 5 bases removed from V and 9 bases from J, the gap between germline ends came to 11 bases. In DNA form, the CDR3 reads TGTGCCAGCAGCCGTAGAGTCAGTGAGCAGTTCTTC. Amino acid sequence: CASSRRVSEQFF.

V gene TRBV7-2 combines with J gene TRBJ2-1; 10 nucleotides agree with TRBD2. The J segment lost 4 bases and the V segment lost 5 bases, leaving 8 bases of the junction unmatched. Germline V gives CDR1 SGHTA, CDR2 FQGNSA. The CDR3 spans 16 residues. CDR3 sequence (DNA): TGTGCCAGCAGCCCGGCCGGGACTAGCGTGTACAATGAGCAGTTCTTC. It codes for CASSPAGTSVYNEQFF.

The chain uses TRBV12-3 or TRBV12-4 and TRBJ2-1; D uncertain. The ends were cut back, 6 bases at V and 6 bases at J, with 21 bases in the middle. The CDR3 runs 16 residues. This chain's CDR3 is CASSLWVDWGGNEQFF. The CDR3 bases are TGTGCCAGCAGCTTATGGGTAGATTGGGGTGGCAATGAGCAGTTCTTC.

This clonotype was observed a few times. The chain carries TRBV5-1 and TRBJ2-2, with D possibly TRBD1 on 6 matching bases. The V gene lost 7 bases and the J gene lost 0 bases, with 10 bases spanning the gap. Germline CDR1 is SGHRS and CDR2 is YFSETQ. The CDR3 consists of 14 residues. Here the CDR3 reads CASSGDANTGELFF. The CDR3 DNA reads as TGCGCCAGCTCAGGGGACGCGAACACCGGGGAGCTGTTTTTT.

This clonotype was recorded at least ten times. The CDR3 nucleotides are TGTGCCAGCAGTCCTCAAGGGACAGGGGATCAGCCCCAGCATTTT. It encodes CASSPQGTGDQPQHF. The chain recombines TRBV12-3 or TRBV12-4 with TRBJ1-5; 10 positions agree with TRBD1. The CDR3 has 15 residues. J was trimmed by 5 bases and V by 5 bases; bases with no gene match: 6.

The chain employs TRBV18 and TRBJ1-1, with D perhaps matching TRBD1 (5 bases). This CDR3 region has 13 residues. Germline V gene data show CDR1 as KGHSH and CDR2 as LQKENI. V was cut by 3 bases and J by 9 bases, with 14 bases left in between. Written as DNA, the CDR3 is TGTGCCAGCTCACCGAGGGACGGAACTAAAGCTTTCTTT. Its protein product is CASSPRDGTKAFF.

This rearrangement joins TRBV6-2 or TRBV6-3 to TRBJ2-7; no clear D. Trimming took 5 bases from V and 2 from J, leaving 10 bases between them. The CDR3 is 13 residues long. Germline assignment: CDR1 MNHEY and CDR2 SVGEGT. Here the CDR3 reads CASSRDTAYEQYF. In DNA form, the CDR3 reads TGTGCCAGCAGTAGAGACACCGCCTACGAGCAGTACTTC.

The J gene is TRBJ1-3, the V gene TRBV27; D possibly corresponds to TRBD1 (6 bases). V was trimmed by 4 bases and J by 0 bases, leaving 13 bases between them. The CDR3 consists of 16 residues. Germline V CDR1 and CDR2: MNHEY, SMNVEV (reference sequence). The CDR3 region is CASSYREPFSGNTIYF. The CDR3 nucleotides read TGTGCCAGCAGTTACAGGGAACCATTCTCTGGAAACACCATATATTTT.

This clonotype came up a few times. The rearrangement uses TRBV12-2 and TRBJ2-3; the table's D gene call, TRBD2, was not cross checked with the DNA. TRBV12-2 is designated a pseudogene. This CDR3 has 20 residues. For the CDR3, the DNA is TGTGCAAGTCCCCCCTCGGGGGGGCCTTGTACCTGCTCTGGCACAGATACGCAGTATTTT. Protein: CASPPSGGPCTCSGTDTQYF.

This clonotype appeared many times. V is TRBV18 and J is TRBJ2-1; the match to TRBD2 covers 9 bases. V lost 3 bases to trimming and J lost 7 bases; unmatched junction nucleotides: 13. This CDR3 region has 17 residues. The germline CDR1 and CDR2 sequences are KGHSH and LQKENI. The CDR3 loop is CASSPPSFSGSTNEQFF. The CDR3 bases are TGTGCCAGCTCACCCCCCTCTTTTAGCGGGAGTACTAATGAGCAGTTCTTC.

The chain links TRBV7-2 to TRBJ2-5; tentatively, D is TRBD2 (5 bases). V lost 3 bases and J 9 bases, leaving 17 bases between the germline ends. The CDR3 runs 14 residues. Germline CDR1 reads SGHTA; CDR2 reads FQGNSA. Here the CDR3 DNA reads TGTGCCAGCAGCTTTTCGGAGGCGGGCCCGGCCCAGTACTTC. This codes for CASSFSEAGPAQYF. Complete variable domain (other parts from reference TRBV7-2 and TRBJ2-5): GAGVSQSPSNKVTEKGKDVELRCDPISGHTALYWYRQSLGQGLEFLIYFQGNSAPDKSGLPSDRFSAERTGGSVSTLTIQRTQQEDSAVYLCASSFSEAGPAQYFGPGTRLLVL.

This clonotype was observed a handful of times. The rearrangement links TRBV7-6 to TRBJ1-2; 11 bases map to TRBD1. The CDR3 spans 18 residues. V lost 5 bases, J lost 4 bases, and 15 bases stayed unmatched. Per the germline V gene, CDR1 is SGHVS and CDR2 is FNYEAQ. The CDR3 protein is CASSPRTGGPRDGYGYTF. CDR3 DNA sequence: TGTGCCAGCAGCCCCCGGACAGGGGGCCCAAGGGACGGCTATGGCTACACCTTC.

This clonotype was observed a few times. V and J are TRBV5-1 and TRBJ2-7; D gene unclear. The CDR3 runs to 13 residues. V shed 4 bases and J shed 0 bases, with 8 bases lying between them. Germline loops: CDR1 SGHRS, CDR2 YFSETQ. Written as DNA, the CDR3 is TGCGCCAGCAGCCAAACAGACTCCTACGAGCAGTACTTC. This encodes CASSQTDSYEQYF.

This clonotype has ten or more counts. The J gene is TRBJ2-1, the V gene TRBV29-1; D unresolved. Germline values: CDR1 SQVTM, CDR2 ANQGSEA. V was clipped by 6 bases and J by 5 bases, with 14 bases between them. The CDR3 is 13 residues long. The CDR3 DNA follows: TGCAGCGTGTCGGGTCGCTGGGACAATGAGCAGTTCTTC. It translates to CSVSGRWDNEQFF.

The rearrangement uses TRBV7-2 and TRBJ2-2, with D unresolved. The CDR3 is 15 amino acids. V lost 0 bases and J lost 4, with 9 bases in between. CDR1 is SGHTA, CDR2 FQGNSA, per germline. The CDR3, as DNA: TGTGCCAGCAGCTTAGCCACCGTGGGCACCGGGGAGCTGTTTTTT. Translation: CASSLATVGTGELFF.

The rearrangement joins TRBV29-1 to TRBJ2-1; possible D gene TRBD1, 6 bases. The germline CDR1 and CDR2 sequences are SQVTM and ANQGSEA. The CDR3 consists of 11 residues. With 7 bases removed from V and 8 bases from J, the gap between germline ends came to 12 bases. CDR3 in amino acids: CSANRVDEQFF. CDR3 coding DNA: TGCAGCGCCAACAGGGTCGATGAGCAGTTCTTC.

This chain connects TRBV11-3 to TRBJ2-3; the D call may be TRBD1 or TRBD2 (6 bases each). The CDR3 covers 15 residues. The germline V gene has CDR1 SGHNT and CDR2 YENEEA. The ends were cut back, 4 bases at V and 2 bases at J, with 13 bases in the middle. The CDR3, as DNA: TGTGCCAGCAGCTCGAATTGGGGGGCCACAGATACGCAGTATTTT. Its protein product is CASSSNWGATDTQYF.

This clonotype has only one observation. The chain joins TRBV2 to TRBJ2-5; 10 bases align to TRBD2. The CDR3 has 16 residues. The J segment lost 4 bases and the V segment lost 2 bases, leaving 7 bases of the junction unmatched. Germline CDR1 SNHLY, CDR2 FYNNEI. CDR3 protein: CASSESGTSVGETQYF. Here the CDR3 DNA reads TGTGCCAGCAGTGAATCAGGGACTAGCGTAGGAGAGACCCAGTACTTC. Combining the CDR3 with reference TRBV2 and TRBJ2-5 gives the whole variable domain EPEVTQTPSHQVTQMGQEVILRCVPISNHLYFYWYRQILGQKVEFLVSFYNNEISEKSEIFDDQFSVERPDGSNFTLKIRSTKLEDSAMYFCASSESGTSVGETQYFGPGTRLLVL.

This clonotype came up a few times. J is TRBJ2-2 and V is TRBV19; D unresolved. Germline assignment: CDR1 LNHDA and CDR2 SQIVND (reference sequence). The CDR3 covers 13 residues. Trimming removed 6 bases at V and 5 bases at J, with 10 bases between. The CDR3 protein is CASRLRNTGELFF. CDR3 coding DNA: TGTGCCAGTAGGCTCCGGAATACCGGGGAGCTGTTTTTT.

This clonotype was recorded a few times. The chain joins TRBV20-1 to TRBJ2-7, with 8 bases fitting TRBD1. The CDR3 totals 15 residues. Germline V gene lookup returns CDR1 DFQATT and CDR2 SNEGSKA (reference sequence). The V and J ends lost 0 bases and 3 bases, in that order; junction bases with no gene match: 7. The DNA of the CDR3 is TGCAGTGCTAGAGATAGACAGGGGATAAACTACGAGCAGTACTTC. This gives the protein CSARDRQGINYEQYF.

This clonotype has more than one count but fewer than ten. The J gene is TRBJ1-5, the V gene TRBV27; the D gene is possibly TRBD1 (5 bases). With 5 bases removed from V and 9 bases from J, the gap between germline ends came to 14 bases. CDR1 is MNHEY, CDR2 SMNVEV, per germline (reference sequence). The CDR3 is 13 residues long. The CDR3 DNA reads as TGTGCCAGCAGTCCCTCCTGGGACTTGCCCCAGCATTTT. It translates to CASSPSWDLPQHF.

This clonotype was counted at least ten times. V gene TRBV6-5 combines with J gene TRBJ1-6; tentatively, D is TRBD1 (6 bases). Trimming shortened V by 2 bases and J by 9 bases, and 17 bases separated the two germline ends. Germline values: CDR1 MNHEY, CDR2 SVGAGI. The CDR3 consists of 16 residues. CDR3 sequence reads: CASSYTGPGGGSPLHF. The CDR3, as DNA: TGTGCCAGCAGTTACACCGGGCCAGGAGGGGGTTCACCCCTCCACTTT.

This clonotype was seen more than once but under ten times. The CDR3 protein is CASSLAAGTGRDGYTF. The CDR3 DNA reads TGTGCCAGCAGCTTAGCGGCCGGGACAGGGCGAGATGGCTACACCTTC. The V gene is TRBV7-8, the J gene TRBJ1-2; TRBD1 aligns across 9 bases. Germline V gives CDR1 SGHVS, CDR2 FQNEAQ. J was trimmed by 6 bases and V by 0 bases; bases with no gene match: 8. CDR3 length: 16 residues.

This clonotype appeared a few times. CDR3 sequence (DNA): TGTGCCAGCCACGACGGCTCTGGGGCCAACGTCCTGACTTTC. This codes for CASHDGSGANVLTF. This chain links TRBV6-6 with TRBJ2-6; D remains ambiguous. The CDR3 runs 14 residues. Germline V gene sequence: CDR1 MNHNY, CDR2 SVGAGI (reference sequence). Trimming left V 8 bases short and J 0 bases short, with 8 bases between.